The rows below give T cell receptor beta chains drawn from one sample of a study of T-cell reconstitution after alpha-beta-depleted transplantation in children. TCRdb processed the PCR reads anew with MiXCR; each CDR3 protein has one entry. The top ten clones hold about 32% of a sample with some 460,000 distinct CDR3 sequences, around 16% of them seen once. The sequenced sample was PBMCs, mostly from graft donor cells, obtained 360 days after TCRalphabeta/CD19-depleted stem cell transplant. The receptors stem from a boy younger than two who had a stem cell transplant for Wiskott-Aldrich syndrome, so the T cells may come from the graft donor. Each CDR3 is given with its conserved first and last residue. Fields, in order: CDR3 DNA, CDR3 protein, J gene, V gene, D gene, clone size. The D gene is left open where the match is weak. Clone size is shown for a subset of rows, as once, few, many or a class of expanded clone.

TGCAGCGTTGTTATCACCTACGAGCAGTACTTC | CSVVITYEQYF | TRBJ2-7 | TRBV29-1 | - | few
TGTGCCAGCAGCTTAGTTCGTAGGCCGAATACGCAGTATTTT | CASSLVRRPNTQYF | TRBJ2-3 | TRBV7-9 | - | few
TGTGCCAGCAGCGTAGCTTCGGGAGATAAGACAGATACGCAGTATTTT | CASSVASGDKTDTQYF | TRBJ2-3 | TRBV9 | - | few
TGCAGCGCGTGTCAACTAGCGGGCCGCAATGAGCAGTTCTTC | CSACQLAGRNEQFF | TRBJ2-1 | TRBV29-1 | TRBD2 | few
TGCAGTGCTAGGAAGGCGAGACGGGAGGGTACCTACGAGCAGTACTTC | CSARKARREGTYEQYF | TRBJ2-7 | TRBV20-1 | TRBD2 | -
TGTGCCAGCAGCTTAGGGGTGGGGGATAATACAGATACGCAGTATTTT | CASSLGVGDNTDTQYF | TRBJ2-3 | TRBV7-8 | - | -
TGTGCCAGCAGTTCCCCGCCACCAGTGCAATACAATGAGCAGTTCTTC | CASSSPPPVQYNEQFF | TRBJ2-1 | TRBV12-3/TRBV12-4 | - | few
TGTGCCAGCGGGGGCTCTTGGGATGGCTACACCTTC | CASGGSWDGYTF | TRBJ1-2 | TRBV6-5 | - | few
TGTGCCAGCAGTTACCAAACCCCGGGGACTAGCGGAGCCACTAGCACAGATACGCAGTATTTT | CASSYQTPGTSGATSTDTQYF | TRBJ2-3 | TRBV6-2/TRBV6-3 | TRBD2 | few
TGCGCCAGCAGCCAGAGGGGAAAAGAGAATGAGCAGTTCTTC | CASSQRGKENEQFF | TRBJ2-1 | TRBV4-1 | - | -
TGTGCCACCAGACAGGGTTTGGGTGAGCAGTTCTTC | CATRQGLGEQFF | TRBJ2-1 | TRBV24-1 | - | few
TGCGCCAGCACAATGGACAGCCCGGGGACAGATACGCAGTATTTT | CASTMDSPGTDTQYF | TRBJ2-3 | TRBV5-1 | - | -
TGCGCCAGCAGCCAAGGATTGGGACAGGGAGTTTCGTACGAGCAGTACTTC | CASSQGLGQGVSYEQYF | TRBJ2-7 | TRBV4-3 | TRBD1 | -
TGCGCCAGCAGCGGAATAGCGGGAGGCGATACGCAGTATTTT | CASSGIAGGDTQYF | TRBJ2-3 | TRBV5-1 | TRBD2 | few
TGTGCCAGCACTTTCCGTTACAGCCCTAATAACGAAGAGACCCAGTACTTC | CASTFRYSPNNEETQYF | TRBJ2-5 | TRBV6-2/TRBV6-3 | - | -
TGTGCCAGCAGCTTAGCAGGAGACGTGGGGTCCTACGAGCAGTACTTC | CASSLAGDVGSYEQYF | TRBJ2-7 | TRBV7-8 | - | few
TGCAGCGTTGAAGATTGGAGGCGGCAAGAGACCCAGTACTTC | CSVEDWRRQETQYF | TRBJ2-5 | TRBV29-1 | - | -
TGTGCCAGCAGCCCTTCTCCCTATACAGGTGATACGCAGTATTTT | CASSPSPYTGDTQYF | TRBJ2-3 | TRBV7-9 | - | few
TGCAGTGCTAGAGAGAGAGGCAGGGGGTCGGGAGGAGCTTTCTTT | CSARERGRGSGGAFF | TRBJ1-1 | TRBV20-1 | TRBD1 | -
TGTGCCAGCAGCATCGTGGACGGTTTTAATTCACCCCTCCACTTT | CASSIVDGFNSPLHF | TRBJ1-6 | TRBV7-9 | - | -
TGTGCCAGCAGCCCCTCGCGGAGGGGTCCAATCAACACCGGGGAGCTGTTTTTT | CASSPSRRGPINTGELFF | TRBJ2-2 | TRBV11-2 | - | few
TGTGCCAGCTCACCATACCGAACAGGGGAACTGGGGGAGCTGTTTTTT | CASSPYRTGELGELFF | TRBJ2-2 | TRBV18 | TRBD1 | few
TGCAGCGTTGTCTGGTATTTAGGTACAGTTTACAATGAGCAGTTCTTC | CSVVWYLGTVYNEQFF | TRBJ2-1 | TRBV29-1 | - | few
TGTGCCATCAGTGAGGAACAGTATAGCAATCAGCCCCAGCATTTT | CAISEEQYSNQPQHF | TRBJ1-5 | TRBV10-3 | - | -
TGCAGCGGGGGCCGGGAAGAGACCCAGTACTTC | CSGGREETQYF | TRBJ2-5 | TRBV29-1 | - | -
TGTGCCAGCAGACTCCACAAGGTCCCGGGGAAACAGGGAAACACCGGGGAGCTGTTTTTT | CASRLHKVPGKQGNTGELFF | TRBJ2-2 | TRBV12-3/TRBV12-4 | - | few
TGCAGCGTCCAGGACAGCAAACAAGAGACCCAGTACTTC | CSVQDSKQETQYF | TRBJ2-5 | TRBV29-1 | - | many
TGTGCCAGCAGTTGGAGGGGGGCACGAACTGAAGCTTTCTTT | CASSWRGARTEAFF | TRBJ1-1 | TRBV7-9 | - | -
TGTGCCAGCAGTGCACTAGCGCCCAATGAGCAGTTCTTC | CASSALAPNEQFF | TRBJ2-1 | TRBV12-3/TRBV12-4 | TRBD2 | few
TGTGCCATCAGTTCCGGGACAGGGAGCCAGCCCCAGCATTTT | CAISSGTGSQPQHF | TRBJ1-5 | TRBV10-3 | TRBD1 | -
TGTGCCAGCAGGCTGAGCGGGGTCAGGAATACCGGGGAGCTGTTTTTT | CASRLSGVRNTGELFF | TRBJ2-2 | TRBV6-1 | TRBD2 | -
TGTGCCAGCAGCTTATTTCGAAGTGGGACAGATCTTACTGCGCAGTACTTC | CASSLFRSGTDLTAQYF | TRBJ2-7 | TRBV11-2 | TRBD1 | -
TGTGCCAGCAGAAGGCTTTTCTCGGGTCAGCCCCAGCATTTT | CASRRLFSGQPQHF | TRBJ1-5 | TRBV12-3/TRBV12-4 | - | -
TGTGCCAGCAGCCCCGCAGTCAGGGAGAGAAAACTGTTTTTT | CASSPAVRERKLFF | TRBJ1-4 | TRBV7-9 | - | -
TGTGCCATCAGTGAGATCGGGACGACTTACGAGCAGTACTTC | CAISEIGTTYEQYF | TRBJ2-7 | TRBV10-3 | - | -
TGTGCCAGCAGCCCGAGACAGGGGGCTGATGAGCAGTTCTTC | CASSPRQGADEQFF | TRBJ2-1 | TRBV7-9 | TRBD1 | -
TGCGCCAGCAGTGAGTCCAAGACAGGGCCTACTAGCACAGATACGCAGTATTTT | CASSESKTGPTSTDTQYF | TRBJ2-3 | TRBV10-2 | TRBD1 | once
TGTGCCAGCAGCTTACCATTTCAAGAGACCCAGTACTTC | CASSLPFQETQYF | TRBJ2-5 | TRBV7-9 | - | few
TGTGCCAGCAGCTTATTGGCCGAGGGCCGGGAGCTGTTTTTT | CASSLLAEGRELFF | TRBJ2-2 | TRBV7-9 | - | -
TGCAGTGCTACCCGGACTAGCCGCTCCTACAATGAGCAGTTCTTC | CSATRTSRSYNEQFF | TRBJ2-1 | TRBV20-1 | TRBD2 | -
TGTGCCAGCAGATTACCTGGGACCCAGCGAGGAGAGACCCAGTACTTC | CASRLPGTQRGETQYF | TRBJ2-5 | TRBV6-5 | - | few
TGCAGCGTTGCGCCATGGCTGACCCGCTACGGCTCCTACGAGCAGTACTTC | CSVAPWLTRYGSYEQYF | TRBJ2-7 | TRBV29-1 | - | few
TGCAGCGTTGAAGTGAAGGGGTGGGGAACTGAAGCTTTCTTT | CSVEVKGWGTEAFF | TRBJ1-1 | TRBV29-1 | - | -
TGTGCCAGCAGTTTGCCAGGGAAGGCCACAGATACGCAGTATTTT | CASSLPGKATDTQYF | TRBJ2-3 | TRBV28 | - | -
TGCAGTGCTAGTGAACAGTTGTACGAGCAGTACTTC | CSASEQLYEQYF | TRBJ2-7 | TRBV20-1 | - | few
TGTGCCAGCAGCTTAGGACTAGCGGGGTTCTACGAGCAGTACTTC | CASSLGLAGFYEQYF | TRBJ2-7 | TRBV7-2 | TRBD2 | -
TGCAGCGTCTCGGACTCAAACTACGAGCAGTACTTC | CSVSDSNYEQYF | TRBJ2-7 | TRBV29-1 | - | few
TGTGCCAGCAGTAAGGCACTAGCGGGAGTCGAGCAGTACTTT | CASSKALAGVEQYF | TRBJ2-7 | TRBV6-2/TRBV6-3 | TRBD2 | -
TGTGCCTCATCCGACCCGGGGGAGCAGTACTTC | CASSDPGEQYF | TRBJ2-7 | TRBV12-3/TRBV12-4 | - | few
TGTGCCAGCAGTTTTATACCCCGGAGCCCTACCTACGAGCAGTACTTC | CASSFIPRSPTYEQYF | TRBJ2-7 | TRBV12-3/TRBV12-4 | - | few
TGTGCCACCGAATGGCGGACTCAGCAGTTCTTC | CATEWRTQQFF | TRBJ2-1 | TRBV24-1 | - | -
TGTGCCAGCAGTTCTATCCCCACAGATACGCAGTATTTT | CASSSIPTDTQYF | TRBJ2-3 | TRBV7-7 | - | -
TGCGCCAGTATGAATTCCTACACCGGGGAGCTGTTTTTT | CASMNSYTGELFF | TRBJ2-2 | TRBV5-1 | - | few
TGTGCCAGCAGCGAATACCCCTCTCCCGGAGAGACCCAGTACTTC | CASSEYPSPGETQYF | TRBJ2-5 | TRBV9 | - | few
TGTGCCAGCAGTGTCCCGGTGGGGCTTTACAATGAGCAGTTCTTC | CASSVPVGLYNEQFF | TRBJ2-1 | TRBV2 | - | -
TGTGCCAGCAGCCAGAATCGAGGGGGCAACACTGAAGCTTTCTTT | CASSQNRGGNTEAFF | TRBJ1-1 | TRBV5-6 | TRBD1 | -
TGTGCCAGCAGCATGGAGGCGGGTTGGACAGATACGCAGTATTTT | CASSMEAGWTDTQYF | TRBJ2-3 | TRBV11-2 | - | few
TGTGCCAGCAGTGAGATGGGGCAGAGCACAGATACGCAGTATTTT | CASSEMGQSTDTQYF | TRBJ2-3 | TRBV25-1 | - | many
TGTGCCATCAGTGAGAGGTGGGACAGGGAGAGACTAGCGGAGCAAGAGACCCAGTACTTC | CAISERWDRERLAEQETQYF | TRBJ2-5 | TRBV10-3 | - | -